These 12 T cell receptor beta chains were sequenced from one sample in a study of early T cells in non-severe SARS-CoV-2 infection. A single record per CDR3 protein comes from TCRdb applying MiXCR to the 5' RACE reads. The data show 50,000 to 70,000 distinct CDR3 sequences, with under 15% seen just once and about 1.3% held by the top ten. The specimen sequenced was whole blood. The receptor source for this set is an adult who was a healthcare worker with PCR-confirmed SARS-CoV-2 infection or an uninfected control (not recorded which).

This clonotype has a handful of counts. The chain carries TRBV18 and TRBJ2-1; D possibly matches TRBD1 or TRBD2 (5 bases each). The CDR3 consists of 21 residues. Trimming shortened V by 0 bases and J by 6 bases, and 30 bases separated the two germline ends. Germline loops: CDR1 KGHSH, CDR2 LQKENI. The CDR3 nucleotides are TGTGCCAGCTCACCACCGACAAAGGGCCTCGAGGCCAGAGGGGATAGCAATGAGCAGTTCTTC. Its protein is CASSPPTKGLEARGDSNEQFF.

V is TRBV18 and J is TRBJ1-1; D is perhaps TRBD1 (6 bases). V was clipped by 4 bases and J by 1 base, with 7 bases between them. The CDR3 spans 13 residues. Germline lookup yields CDR1 KGHSH and CDR2 LQKENI. The CDR3 sequence is CASSQQGNTEAFF. DNA for the CDR3: TGTGCCAGCTCACAACAGGGGAACACTGAAGCTTTCTTT.

This clonotype was recorded a few times. V is TRBV2 and J is TRBJ2-2; no clear D gene. The CDR3 is made up of 11 amino acids. V was trimmed by 8 bases and J by 0 bases, leaving 1 base between them. CDR1 and CDR2 (germline): SNHLY, FYNNEI. The CDR3 nucleotides read TGTGCCAGCCCGAACACCGGGGAGCTGTTTTTT. This sequence encodes CASPNTGELFF.

This clonotype was observed a few times. The gene calls are TRBV5-6 and TRBJ1-2, with D perhaps matching TRBD1 (5 bases). Deletions cut 0 bases from V and 6 bases from J, with 9 bases between. The CDR3 covers 13 residues. Germline-derived CDR1 and CDR2 are SGHDT and YYEEEE. CDR3 sequence (DNA): TGTGCCAGCAGCTTGGTCAGGGTTGATGGCTACACCTTC. Residues: CASSLVRVDGYTF.

This clonotype turned up a few times. This chain links TRBV6-5 with TRBJ2-2; D may correspond to TRBD1 or TRBD2 (5 bases each). Trimming took 0 bases from V and 8 from J, leaving 19 bases between them. Germline V gives CDR1 MNHEY, CDR2 SVGAGI. The CDR3 extends over 17 amino acids. CDR3 DNA: TGTGCCAGCAGTTACTCGAGGGGACGACGACGATCGGGGGAGCTGTTTTTT. As protein: CASSYSRGRRRSGELFF.

Ten or more counts support this clonotype. This chain connects TRBV20-1 to TRBJ2-3, with 10 positions matching TRBD2. This CDR3 comprises 15 residues. J gave up 2 bases and V 2 bases, and 4 bases lay outside the gene matches. Germline values: CDR1 DFQATT, CDR2 SNEGSKA (reference sequence). As DNA, the CDR3 is TGCAGTGCTAGATTTAGCGGGGGGCACACAGATACGCAGTATTTT. Translation: CSARFSGGHTDTQYF.

The genes are TRBV29-1 and TRBJ2-7; possibly TRBD1 or TRBD2 for D (6 bases each). V was pared by 2 bases and J by 4 bases, with 12 bases between. The CDR3 totals 13 residues. The germline gives CDR1 SQVTM, CDR2 ANQGSEA. The CDR3 region has the DNA TGCAGCGTTGAAATTAGGGGGACTTACGAGCAGTACTTC. Translating it yields CSVEIRGTYEQYF.

This clonotype was seen ten or more times. The chain combines TRBV2 with TRBJ2-4; possible D gene TRBD1, 5 bases. Germline loops: CDR1 SNHLY, CDR2 FYNNEI. V was shortened by 1 base and J by 0 bases, with 13 bases between the two germline ends. This CDR3 has 17 residues. CDR3 in amino acids: CASSEESGKLAKNIQYF. Here the CDR3 DNA reads TGTGCCAGCAGTGAAGAATCAGGGAAACTAGCCAAAAACATTCAGTACTTC.

The rearrangement uses TRBV29-1 and TRBJ1-2, with D unresolved. Germline CDR1 and CDR2: SQVTM and ANQGSEA. V lost 2 bases to trimming and J lost 10 bases, with 11 bases between them. CDR3 length: 11 amino acids. CDR3 sequence reads: CSVENQLIYTF. DNA of the CDR3: TGCAGCGTTGAAAACCAATTGATCTACACCTTC.

This clonotype was counted only a few times. The chain links TRBV15 to TRBJ2-1; D is unclear. The CDR3 has 13 residues. V lost 1 base, J lost 9 bases, and 10 bases lay in between. Germline V gene sequence: CDR1 LNHNV, CDR2 YYDKDF (reference sequence). This chain's CDR3 is CATSRVKSGEQFF. CDR3 in DNA: TGTGCCACCAGCAGAGTCAAATCGGGTGAGCAGTTCTTC.

The sample holds many counts of this clonotype. The genes are TRBV6-4 and TRBJ2-6, with D uncertain. The CDR3 has 18 residues. The V and J ends lost 4 bases and 0 bases respectively, with 16 bases between them. Germline V gives CDR1 MRHNA, CDR2 SNTAGT. CDR3 residues: CASSVLQAPHSGANVLTF. The CDR3 DNA is TGTGCCAGCAGTGTCTTGCAGGCCCCGCACTCTGGGGCCAACGTCCTGACTTTC.

This rearrangement joins TRBV11-2 to TRBJ1-6; TRBD1 is a possible D gene (5 bases). V was shortened by 6 bases and J by 10 bases, with 16 bases between the two germline ends. Germline CDR1 reads SGHAT; CDR2 reads FQNNGV. The CDR3 is 14 residues long. DNA of the CDR3: TGTGCCAGCAGGTCTCAGGGTTTTTGGTCACCCCTCCACTTT. It encodes CASRSQGFWSPLHF. Filled out from reference TRBV11-2 and TRBJ1-6, the complete variable domain reads EAGVAQSPRYKIIEKRQSVAFWCNPISGHATLYWYQQILGQGPKLLIQFQNNGVVDDSQLPKDRFSAERLKGVDSTLKIQPAKLEDSAVYLCASRSQGFWSPLHFGNGTRLTVT.